The source of this T cell receptor beta chain is a study of cytomegalovirus exposure and HLA in healthy donors. Study results and limitations: The CMV antigen specificity of three CMV-associated chains was confirmed through in vitro analysis.

Use of 60 Vbeta and 13 Jbeta primers characterized the PCR. Libraries were prepared by immunoSEQ multiplex PCR; TCRdb keeps only in-frame clonotypes and omits some of them. The sample lists about 160,000 clones, 82% seen once, with more than 0.9% in the top ten. Nominally healthy donors provided the samples, though records likely missed some immune exposures. The CDR3 covers 15 residues. The germline CDR1 and CDR2 sequences are SEHNR and FQNEAQ (reference sequence). V lost 4 bases, J lost 4 bases, and 16 bases lay in between. Of note for this clone: Its antigen remains unidentified.

This sequence joins TRBV7-9 and TRBJ1-2, with D uncertain. The sequence was obtained from a girl aged 2 to 9 in good health and CMV-seropositive. The sequenced material came from PBMCs. The CDR3 here is CASSSGQGSPYGYTF. CDR3 DNA sequence: TGTGCCAGCAGCTCCGGCCAAGGGAGTCCCTATGGCTACACCTTC.